These 18 T cell receptor beta chains originate from one sample sequenced in a study of blood T cell repertoires in COVID-19. The table came from immunoSEQ multiplex PCR; TCRdb's copy has only in-frame clones and leaves some out. The sample has 150,000 to 200,000 clones; roughly 82% are singletons. The sample comprised PBMCs or T cells enriched from blood (not recorded which). The source is a man over 45 who had recovered from COVID-19.

The rearrangement joins TRBV6-5 to TRBJ1-1; D gene unclear. The germline V and J ends were trimmed by 4 bases and 8 bases, with 8 bases remaining between them. In germline, CDR1 is MNHEY, CDR2 SVGAGI. CDR3 length equals 11 residues. CDR3 sequence reads: CASSFSSEAFF. The CDR3 DNA reads as TGTGCCAGCAGTTTTTCCTCCGAAGCTTTCTTT.

This rearrangement joins TRBV7-8 to TRBJ1-5; D is possibly TRBD1 (5 bases). The V and J ends lost 1 base and 6 bases respectively, with 13 bases between them. CDR1 and CDR2 from the germline V gene are SGHVS and FQNEAQ. CDR3 length: 15 amino acids. The CDR3 DNA sequence: TGTGCCAGCAGCTTAGAGGGGTCGGCCGGTCAGCCCCAGCATTTT. This translates into CASSLEGSAGQPQHF.

This rearrangement joins TRBV6-5 to TRBJ2-1; D remains ambiguous. Germline CDR1 MNHEY, CDR2 SVGAGI. This CDR3 region has 13 residues. The V end was cut by 7 bases, the J end by 0 bases, with 7 bases between. CDR3: CASKTSSYNEQFF. The CDR3 DNA reads TGTGCCAGCAAAACCAGCTCCTACAATGAGCAGTTCTTC.

The CDR3, as DNA: TGTGCCAGCAGTTTATCGCCTAGCGGGGGGACCTACGAGCAGTACTTC. Translated, it gives CASSLSPSGGTYEQYF. The rearrangement joins TRBV27 to TRBJ2-7, with 11 bases aligning to TRBD2. The CDR3 length is 16 residues. Per germline, CDR1 MNHEY and CDR2 SMNVEV (reference sequence). J was trimmed by 2 bases and V by 0 bases; bases with no gene match: 3.

The table lists this clone with a few counts. The rearrangement links TRBV15 to TRBJ1-5; TRBD1 matches 7 bases. The germline V gene encodes CDR1 LNHNV and CDR2 YYDKDF (reference sequence). CDR3 size: 15 residues. Trimming took 8 bases from V and 1 from J; bases not matched to a gene: 8. For the CDR3, the DNA is TGTGCCACCGGTCAGGGGGATTTGAGCAATCAGCCCCAGCATTTT. It specifies CATGQGDLSNQPQHF.

V gene TRBV28 combines with J gene TRBJ2-1, with TRBD2 as a possible D gene (6 bases). Germline CDR1 MDHEN, CDR2 SYDVKM. V dropped 2 bases and J dropped 1 base, with 9 bases sitting between them. This CDR3 is 15 amino acids long. This chain's CDR3 is CASSLGGRSYNEQFF. The CDR3 nucleotides are TGTGCCAGCAGTTTAGGAGGGAGGTCCTACAATGAGCAGTTCTTC.

V is TRBV5-6 and J is TRBJ2-3; the D gene is possibly TRBD1 (6 bases). Per germline, CDR1 SGHDT and CDR2 YYEEEE. The CDR3 has 14 amino acids. Trimming removed 4 bases from V and 2 bases from J, with 11 bases in between. CDR3 nucleotide sequence: TGTGCCAGCAGCACAGGGCCCTTCACAGATACGCAGTATTTT. It codes for CASSTGPFTDTQYF.

The J gene is TRBJ2-4, the V gene TRBV3-1 (or the pseudogene TRBV3-2), with TRBD2 matching 11 bases. The CDR3 runs to 18 residues. Germline values: CDR1 LGHDT, CDR2 YNNKEL (reference sequence). Germline trimming cut 1 base from V and 6 bases from J; bases unmatched to any gene: 11. CDR3 bases: TGTGCCAGCAGCCAAGTAGCGGGAGGGCCGGTGGGAAGAAACATTCAGTACTTC. Translating gives CASSQVAGGPVGRNIQYF.

This clone was seen a single time. V and J are TRBV28 and TRBJ1-5; weak D call: TRBD1 (5 bases). Germline loops: CDR1 MDHEN, CDR2 SYDVKM. Trimming stripped 6 bases from V and 1 base from J, with 10 bases between. The CDR3 covers 14 residues. The CDR3 sequence: CASSIAGSNQPQHF. In DNA, the CDR3 is TGTGCCAGCAGCATTGCAGGGAGCAATCAGCCCCAGCATTTT.

The gene calls are TRBV28 and TRBJ1-3; no reliable D call. Trimming shortened V by 6 bases and J by 0 bases, and 12 bases separated the two germline ends. The length of the CDR3 is 15 residues. Germline V lookup: CDR1 MDHEN, CDR2 SYDVKM. The CDR3, as DNA: TGTGCCAGCAGCTACGACGGGTTCTCTGGAAACACCATATATTTT. Translated: CASSYDGFSGNTIYF.

The chain recombines TRBV29-1 with TRBJ2-5, with TRBD1 matching over 7 bases. Looked up from germline, CDR1 is SQVTM and CDR2 is ANQGSEA. Losses at the gene ends were 8 bases for V and 5 bases for J; bases not matched to a gene: 11. The CDR3 is 13 residues long. This CDR3 reads CSTRDSLLETQYF. As DNA, the CDR3 is TGCAGCACCCGGGACAGTCTTTTGGAGACCCAGTACTTC.

V is TRBV11-2 and J is TRBJ2-7; D perhaps matches TRBD1 (6 bases). The CDR3 is 13 amino acids. Trimming cost V 0 bases and J 6 bases, with 9 bases left between them. Germline lookup yields CDR1 SGHAT and CDR2 FQNNGV. In nucleotides, the CDR3 is TGTGCCAGCAGCTTAGATTTGGGGGCCGAGCAGTACTTC. Translating it yields CASSLDLGAEQYF.

This clone was counted a few times. The chain employs TRBV30 and TRBJ1-5; 7 positions match TRBD1. Germline CDR1 reads GTSNPN; CDR2 reads SVGIG (reference sequence). This CDR3 has 15 amino acids. V was clipped by 1 base and J by 1 base; unmatched bases: 4. DNA for the CDR3: TGTGCCTGGAGTGCTCCGGGACAGAGCAATCAGCCCCAGCATTTT. This codes for CAWSAPGQSNQPQHF.

This clone was observed once. This chain joins TRBV9 and TRBJ1-2; tentative D call: TRBD1 (6 bases). The CDR3 has 16 residues. V shed 3 bases and J shed 4 bases, with 19 bases lying between them. Germline V gene sequence: CDR1 SGDLS, CDR2 YYNGEE. The CDR3 loop reads CASSDGRGGPPYGYTF. CDR3 nucleotides: TGTGCCAGCAGCGATGGGAGGGGGGGGCCCCCCTATGGCTACACCTTC.

The rearrangement links TRBV6-5 to TRBJ2-1; TRBD1 is a possible D gene (5 bases). The CDR3 consists of 15 residues. With 6 bases removed from V and 9 bases from J, the gap between germline ends came to 21 bases. Per germline, CDR1 MNHEY and CDR2 SVGAGI. CDR3 sequence: CASRGNLVWGGEQFF. The CDR3 DNA sequence: TGTGCCAGCAGGGGAAACTTAGTTTGGGGCGGTGAGCAGTTCTTC.

The J gene is TRBJ2-3, the V gene TRBV3-1 (or the pseudogene TRBV3-2); 16 nucleotides line up with TRBD2. The CDR3 covers 19 residues. The V gene end was trimmed by 2 bases and the J gene end by 2 bases; junction bases not matched to a gene: 7. CDR1 is LGHDT and CDR2 is YNNKEL in the germline V gene (reference sequence). CDR3: CASSQHGTSGRGFTDTQYF. The CDR3 DNA reads TGTGCCAGCAGCCAACACGGGACTAGCGGGAGGGGTTTCACAGATACGCAGTATTTT.

The chain is built from TRBV5-1 and TRBJ2-6; 7 bases align to TRBD1. CDR1 SGHRS and CDR2 YFSETQ come from the germline V gene. V shed 2 bases and J 0 bases; nucleotides not matched to a gene: 14. The CDR3 runs 20 residues. The DNA of the CDR3 is TGCGCCAGCAGCTTATCCACTCGGAACAGGGGAATCTCTGGGGCCAACGTCCTGACTTTC. Residues: CASSLSTRNRGISGANVLTF.

The genes are TRBV5-5 and TRBJ2-1, with TRBD1 matching over 12 bases. V was clipped by 4 bases and J by 7 bases; unmatched bases: 15. The CDR3 spans 18 residues. Germline assignment: CDR1 SGHKS and CDR2 YYEKEE (reference sequence). CDR3: CASSDPPWGQGAINEQFF. The CDR3 coding sequence is TGTGCCAGCAGCGACCCCCCGTGGGGACAGGGGGCGATTAATGAGCAGTTCTTC.